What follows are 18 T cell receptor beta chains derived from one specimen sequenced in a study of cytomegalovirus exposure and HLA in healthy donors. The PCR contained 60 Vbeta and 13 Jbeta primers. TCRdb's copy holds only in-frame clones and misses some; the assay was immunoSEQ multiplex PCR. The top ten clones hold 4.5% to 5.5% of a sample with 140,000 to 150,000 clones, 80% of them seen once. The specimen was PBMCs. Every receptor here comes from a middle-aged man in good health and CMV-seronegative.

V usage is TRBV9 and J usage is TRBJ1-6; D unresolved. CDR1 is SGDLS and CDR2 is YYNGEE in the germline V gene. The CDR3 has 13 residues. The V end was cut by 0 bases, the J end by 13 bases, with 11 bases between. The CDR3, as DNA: TGTGCCAGCAGCGTAGAAGGAGTGCCGCCCCTCCACTTT. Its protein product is CASSVEGVPPLHF.

CDR3 in amino acids: CATRGLGGGGEGANVLTF. CDR3 in DNA: TGCGCCACCAGGGGGCTTGGCGGAGGGGGCGAGGGGGCCAACGTCCTGACTTTC. V usage is TRBV5-1 and J usage is TRBJ2-6, with 8 bases fitting TRBD1. Germline CDR1 reads SGHRS; CDR2 reads YFSETQ. The CDR3 extends over 18 amino acids. Trimming at V came to 9 bases and at J to 4 bases, leaving 18 bases not matched to a gene.

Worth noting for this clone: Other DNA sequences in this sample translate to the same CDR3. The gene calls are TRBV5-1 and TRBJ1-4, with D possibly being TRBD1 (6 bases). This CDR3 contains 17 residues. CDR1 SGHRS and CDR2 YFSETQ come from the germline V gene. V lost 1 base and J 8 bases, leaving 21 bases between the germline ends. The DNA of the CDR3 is TGCGCCAGCAGCTTGCCTCTTACAGGGAAAGATGGGGAAAAACTGTTTTTT. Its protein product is CASSLPLTGKDGEKLFF.

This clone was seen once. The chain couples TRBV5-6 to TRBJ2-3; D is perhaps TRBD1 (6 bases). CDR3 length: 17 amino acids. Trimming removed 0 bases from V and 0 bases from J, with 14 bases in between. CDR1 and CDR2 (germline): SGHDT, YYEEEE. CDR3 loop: CASSLAQRTASTDTQYF. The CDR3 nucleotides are TGTGCCAGCAGCTTGGCCCAAAGGACAGCTAGCACAGATACGCAGTATTTT.

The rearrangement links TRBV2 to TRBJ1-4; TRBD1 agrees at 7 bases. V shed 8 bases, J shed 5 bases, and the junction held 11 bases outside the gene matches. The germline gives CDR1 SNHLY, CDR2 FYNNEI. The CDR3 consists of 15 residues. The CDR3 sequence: CASGGRQGRNEKLFF. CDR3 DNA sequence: TGTGCCAGCGGAGGGAGACAGGGAAGGAATGAAAAACTGTTTTTT.

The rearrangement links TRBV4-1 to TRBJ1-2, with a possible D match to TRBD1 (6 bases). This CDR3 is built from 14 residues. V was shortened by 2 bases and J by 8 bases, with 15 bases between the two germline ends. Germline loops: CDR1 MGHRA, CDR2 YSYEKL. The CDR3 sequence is CASSQPQGMGGYTF. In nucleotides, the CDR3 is TGCGCCAGCAGCCAACCCCAGGGGATGGGGGGCTACACCTTC.

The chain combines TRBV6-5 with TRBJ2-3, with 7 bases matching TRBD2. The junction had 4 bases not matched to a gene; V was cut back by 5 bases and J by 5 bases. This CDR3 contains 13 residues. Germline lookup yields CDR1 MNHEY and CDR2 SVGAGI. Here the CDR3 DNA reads TGTGCCAGCAGTGGGACTAAATTAGATACGCAGTATTTT. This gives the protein CASSGTKLDTQYF.

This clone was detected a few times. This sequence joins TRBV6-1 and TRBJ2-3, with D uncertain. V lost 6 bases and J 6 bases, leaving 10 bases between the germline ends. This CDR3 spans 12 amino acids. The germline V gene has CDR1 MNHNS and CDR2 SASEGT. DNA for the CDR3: TGTGCCAGCAGCTCCTTAGAGGATACGCAGTATTTT. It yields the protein CASSSLEDTQYF.

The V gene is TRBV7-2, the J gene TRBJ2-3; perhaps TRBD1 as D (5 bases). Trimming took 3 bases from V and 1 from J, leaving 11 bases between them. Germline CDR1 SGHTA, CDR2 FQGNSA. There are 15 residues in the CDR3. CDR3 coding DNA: TGTGCCAGCAGCTTTTCAGGGATCGGCACAGATACGCAGTATTTT. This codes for CASSFSGIGTDTQYF.

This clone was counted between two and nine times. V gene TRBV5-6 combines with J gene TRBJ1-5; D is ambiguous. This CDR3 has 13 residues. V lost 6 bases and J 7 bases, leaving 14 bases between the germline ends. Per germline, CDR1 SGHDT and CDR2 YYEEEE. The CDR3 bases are TGTGCCAGCACTAAGGCAGGAGGGCAGCCCCAGCATTTT. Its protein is CASTKAGGQPQHF.

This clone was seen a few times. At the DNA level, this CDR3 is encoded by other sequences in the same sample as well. CDR3 protein: CASSPSYGYTF. The CDR3 coding sequence is TGTGCCAGCAGCCCCTCCTATGGCTACACCTTC. The chain recombines TRBV2 with TRBJ1-2; D ambiguous. This CDR3 region has 11 residues. The ends were cut back, 6 bases at V and 4 bases at J, with 6 bases in the middle. Germline V gene data show CDR1 as SNHLY and CDR2 as FYNNEI.

CDR3 DNA sequence: TGCGCCAGCCTCGGTTCCATGAACACTGAAGCTTTCTTT. Translation: CASLGSMNTEAFF. The genes are TRBV5-1 and TRBJ1-1, with D unclear. The germline gives CDR1 SGHRS, CDR2 YFSETQ. There are 13 residues in the CDR3. The ends were cut back, 7 bases at V and 0 bases at J, with 10 bases in the middle.

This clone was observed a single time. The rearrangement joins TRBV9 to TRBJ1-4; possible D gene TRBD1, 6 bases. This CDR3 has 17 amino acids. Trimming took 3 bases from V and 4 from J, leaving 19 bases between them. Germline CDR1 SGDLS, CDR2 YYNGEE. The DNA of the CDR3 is TGTGCCAGCAGCGCGACGGGATTCGGACAGCTTAATGAAAAACTGTTTTTT. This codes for CASSATGFGQLNEKLFF.

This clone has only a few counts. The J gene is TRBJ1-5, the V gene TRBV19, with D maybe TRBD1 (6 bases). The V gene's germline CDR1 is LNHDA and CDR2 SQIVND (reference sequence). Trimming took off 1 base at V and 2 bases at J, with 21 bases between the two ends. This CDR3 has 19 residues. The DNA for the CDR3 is TGTGCCAGTAGTATAGCCCCGATTCAGGGGTTTTATGGCAATCAGCCCCAGCATTTT. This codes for CASSIAPIQGFYGNQPQHF.

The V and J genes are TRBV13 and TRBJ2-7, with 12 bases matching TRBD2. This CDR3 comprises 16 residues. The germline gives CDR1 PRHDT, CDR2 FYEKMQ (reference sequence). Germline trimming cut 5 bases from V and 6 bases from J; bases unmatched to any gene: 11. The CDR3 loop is CASSPRTSGGRREQYF. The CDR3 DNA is TGTGCCAGCAGCCCACGAACTAGCGGGGGGCGTCGCGAGCAGTACTTC.

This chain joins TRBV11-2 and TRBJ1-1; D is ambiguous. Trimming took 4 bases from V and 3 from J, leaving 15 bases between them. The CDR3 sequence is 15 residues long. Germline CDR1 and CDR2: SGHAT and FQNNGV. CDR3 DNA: TGTGCCAGCAGCTCCGAATTCCAAGAGGACACTGAAGCTTTCTTT. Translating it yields CASSSEFQEDTEAFF.

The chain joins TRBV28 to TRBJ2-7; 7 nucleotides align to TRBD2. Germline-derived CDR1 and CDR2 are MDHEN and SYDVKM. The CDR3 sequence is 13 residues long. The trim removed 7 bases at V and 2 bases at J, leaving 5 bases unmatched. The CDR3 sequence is CASTSRGTYEQYF. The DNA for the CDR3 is TGTGCCAGCACCTCGCGGGGGACCTACGAGCAGTACTTC.

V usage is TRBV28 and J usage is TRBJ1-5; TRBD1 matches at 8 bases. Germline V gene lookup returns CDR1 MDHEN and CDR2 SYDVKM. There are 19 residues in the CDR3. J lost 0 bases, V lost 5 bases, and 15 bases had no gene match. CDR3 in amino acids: CASSVQGAETAYSNQPQHF. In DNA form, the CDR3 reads TGTGCCAGCAGTGTCCAGGGGGCAGAGACAGCTTATAGCAATCAGCCCCAGCATTTT.